This T cell receptor beta chain was observed in a study of blood T cells in healthy people across ages (dated by TCRdb to the mid-2010s). Background on the whole study: Template switching captured roughly one uniquely barcoded TCR beta cDNA molecule per two T cells in model experiments. The study measured age-related changes in TCR beta repertoire diversity using deep sequencing normalized with unique cDNA molecular identifiers. Donors were grouped into four age groups: young (average approximately 15 years), middle-aged (under 40), aged (approximately 67) and long-lived (over 80). The study analyzed two additional independent replicas of 1 million unique cDNA reads from the same blood draw for two donors, one aged 18 to 29 and one aged 80 or older.

This clonotype was observed a handful of times. Its antigen is not yet known. No clone much larger than this one lies a single base away; base qualities are absent. Library creation used 5' RACE. The sequencer was an Illumina HiSeq 2500. The second PCR ran for about 7 to 11 cycles and used a J-beta primer mix along with a sample-barcoded 5' primer. A template-switch 5' adaptor carrying 12 random nucleotides introduced a unique molecular identifier onto each TCR beta cDNA molecule. Each sample yielded at least 2.5 million CDR3-containing paired-end reads. First-strand cDNA was synthesized from all RNA with the Mint cDNA synthesis kit, primed by a TRBC-specific oligonucleotide. All cDNA was treated with uracil-DNA glycosylase and then went through a first 18-cycle PCR with the universal primers M1SS and BC2_uni_R. Processing in the source paper ran as follows. For normalization, 1 million high-quality reads, each with a distinct molecular identifier, were randomly selected from each sample. Reads with shared molecular identifiers were discarded instead of being binned into consensus sequences. MiTCR, set to a Q25 quality threshold and the strictest error-elimination algorithm, was used for CDR3 identification, clonotype clustering and error correction. Lower-bound total TCR beta diversity was estimated with a nonparametric unseen species model using Euler transformation. TCRdb reran the public reads through fastp at Q25 and MiXCR, keeping productive beta chains. All rows with the same CDR3 protein become a single entry with the most common DNA and genes. TCRdb assigned the V and J calls; the authors' analysis was not used. This sample lists approximately 800,000 distinct CDR3 sequences; 20% to 25% were detected once. The top ten constitute more than 3% of the sample.

The CDR3 contains 15 residues, cysteine and phenylalanine counted. The only DNA kept is the CDR3, 45 bases in frame from the first base. V drops 2 bases and J drops 7 bases, leaving 17 bases in between. The germline V gene gives CDR1 as SGHDN and CDR2 as FVKESK. Findings and caveats that apply to the study as a whole: Donor CMV infection status was unknown, potentially confounding age-related changes in expanded clonotypes. As age increased, observed TCR beta diversity per million T cells dropped in a roughly linear way, and a significant reduction was already evident by age 40. Conclusive comparison of naive and antigen-experienced compartments was prevented by the profiling of bulk unsorted PBMCs. There was a strong correlation between observed TCR beta diversity and the percentage of naive T cells measured by flow cytometry. Estimates of total diversity from one million sequenced T cells were regarded as lower bounds and underestimates. The long-lived group showed more naive CD4+ T cells, fewer expanded clones and increased TCR diversity than the aged group, suggesting age selection.

The 39 donors, aged 6 to 90 years, were systemically healthy Caucasian individuals from Russia. Approximately 11 milliliters of peripheral blood were drawn from each donor into EDTA-treated Vacutainer tubes. Ficoll-Paque density-gradient centrifugation was used to isolate PBMCs, with at least 7 million per sample. Trizol reagent was used to extract total RNA from PBMCs, with at least 5 micrograms per sample. The percentages of naive CD45RAhigh/CD27high T cells were determined by flow cytometry on a PBMC aliquot from every donor. These data were likewise used in another study, on T cells of mothers and their children. That second report states: Nine systemically healthy Caucasian individuals, comprising three mothers and their six children, were included as donors. cDNA synthesis consumed the entire amount of extracted RNA, loaded at 1.5 ug RNA in each 15 ul reaction. Sample barcodes and 2-4 random nucleotides were added via the M1S primer in the second PCR. Each mother yielded over 9.5 million TCR beta CDR3 reads and each child 2.5 million to 3 million reads. TCR recombination output is similarly shaped by thymic selection in related and unrelated pairs, with a minor effect exerted by inherited differences. Normalized repertoire overlap was always found to be slightly, but never significantly, higher in related mother-child pairs than in unrelated mother-child pairs. No persistent microchimeric T cell clones were found, with a detection sensitivity of 85 to 100 clones per million clonotypes. The study used deep NGS to compare TCR beta repertoires of mothers and children, seeking features distinguishing related mother-child pairs from unrelated individuals. The mean age was roughly 40 +/- 4 years for the mothers and about 10 +/- 4 years for the children. After adapters were ligated using NEBNext reagents, the libraries underwent 100+100 nt paired-end sequencing on an Illumina HiSeq 2000. Mother and child libraries were prepared a month apart and sequenced in separate runs to prevent cross-contamination. For each donor, between about 450,000 and 2,300,000 distinct TCR beta clonotypes were identified. Naive TCR beta clonotypes were estimated from low-frequency clonotypes matched to each donor's FACS-determined naive share, without sorting.

This receptor chain uses TRBV14 and TRBJ2-5; the D gene is possibly TRBD1, with 6 bases matching. This clonotype originated in a boy younger than 18 in good health. The source material was blood. The nucleotides are TGTGCCAGCAGCCAAAGACCAGGGGAAGGTGGGACCCAGTACTTC. Translated, this gives CASSQRPGEGGTQYF.